The 13 T cell receptor beta chains listed next were all sequenced from one sample in a study of CD8+ T cells in alopecia areata. Extracted RNA was reverse transcribed into cDNA, the sequencing template. This table comes from immunoSEQ multiplex PCR, and its TCRdb copy is limited to in-frame clones, with some not included. There are roughly 60,000 clones in the sample; about 44% occur only once, and roughly 51% lies in the top ten. Specimen: NKG2D-low CD8+ T cells sorted from blood. Receptors originate from a human donor with alopecia areata.

V usage is TRBV5-4 and J usage is TRBJ1-1, with a weak D call TRBD1 (5 bases). The CDR3 has 11 amino acids. Germline CDR1 is SGHNT and CDR2 is YYREEE (reference sequence). The V gene lost 0 bases and the J gene lost 9 bases, with 6 bases spanning the gap. In DNA form, the CDR3 reads TGTGCCAGCAGCTTGGGGGGACAAGCTTTCTTT. Protein: CASSLGGQAFF.

A single count supports this clone. This sequence joins TRBV6-5 and TRBJ1-6; 8 nucleotides match TRBD1. The trim removed 6 bases at V and 9 bases at J, leaving 4 bases unmatched. The germline gives CDR1 MNHEY, CDR2 SVGAGI. The CDR3 consists of 13 residues. The CDR3 DNA is TGTGCCAGCAGCGGACAGGGACGTTCACCCCTCCACTTT. It specifies CASSGQGRSPLHF.

This clone occurred once. The chain combines TRBV27 with TRBJ1-5, with D possibly TRBD1 on 5 matching bases. The germline V gene has CDR1 MNHEY and CDR2 SMNVEV (reference sequence). Trimming shortened V by 3 bases and J by 7 bases, and 10 bases separated the two germline ends. The CDR3 has 13 amino acids. CDR3 protein: CASSLGRAQPQHF. CDR3 coding DNA: TGTGCCAGCAGTTTGGGCAGGGCCCAGCCCCAGCATTTT.

This clone was found a few times. This chain joins TRBV15 and TRBJ2-1; no clear D. Germline V gives CDR1 LNHNV, CDR2 YYDKDF (reference sequence). The length of the CDR3 is 12 residues. The ends were cut back, 1 base at V and 8 bases at J, with 6 bases in the middle. Written as DNA, the CDR3 is TGTGCCACCAGCAGAGTTTCGGATGAGCAGTTCTTC. It encodes CATSRVSDEQFF.

V and J are TRBV29-1 and TRBJ1-2; D is unclear. This CDR3 has 11 residues. CDR1 is SQVTM, CDR2 ANQGSEA, per germline. Trimming shortened V by 4 bases and J by 5 bases, and 8 bases separated the two germline ends. The CDR3 DNA follows: TGCAGCGTTGTGCAGACATATGGCTACACCTTC. Translated: CSVVQTYGYTF. Supplemented by reference TRBV29-1 and TRBJ1-2, the full variable domain reads SAVISQKPSRDICQRGTSLTIQCQVDSQVTMMFWYRQQPGQSLTLIATANQGSEATYESGFVIDKFPISRPNLTFSTLTVSNMSPEDSSIYLCSVVQTYGYTFGSGTRLTVV.

The chain joins TRBV10-2 to TRBJ1-4, with D uncertain. There are 13 residues in the CDR3. V lost 5 bases and J 5 bases, leaving 9 bases between the germline ends. Per germline, CDR1 WSHSY and CDR2 SAAADI. The DNA for the CDR3 is TGCGCCAGCAGTCGGACGGAGAATGAAAAACTGTTTTTT. This gives the protein CASSRTENEKLFF.

A single count supports this clone. The rearrangement joins TRBV25-1 to TRBJ2-2, with D hard to call. Germline CDR1 MGHDK, CDR2 SYGVNS. Trimming removed 4 bases at V and 6 bases at J, with 0 bases between. The CDR3 covers 10 residues. CDR3 in DNA: TGTGCCAGCAGTGCCGGGGAGCTGTTTTTT. Protein product: CASSAGELFF.

The chain recombines TRBV5-6 with TRBJ2-3; a possible D gene is TRBD1 (6 bases). CDR3 size: 17 residues. V was clipped by 4 bases and J by 2 bases, with 20 bases between them. CDR1 and CDR2 from the germline V gene are SGHDT and YYEEEE. The CDR3: CASSPTRAGEHTDTQYF. DNA of the CDR3: TGTGCCAGCAGCCCAACTCGAGCAGGGGAACACACAGATACGCAGTATTTT. Looking up the rest from reference TRBV5-6 and TRBJ2-3 gives the full variable domain: DAGVTQSPTHLIKTRGQQVTLRCSPKSGHDTVSWYQQALGQGPQFIFQYYEEEERQRGNFPDRFSGHQFPNYSSELNVNALLLGDSALYLCASSPTRAGEHTDTQYFGPGTRLTVL.

This clone was counted only a few times. This rearrangement joins TRBV7-9 to TRBJ2-1; maybe TRBD1 (5 bases). CDR3 length equals 14 residues. Trimming left V 1 base short and J 5 bases short, with 9 bases between. Germline V lookup: CDR1 SEHNR, CDR2 FQNEAQ (reference sequence). This chain's CDR3 is CASSLGGSNNEQFF. For the CDR3, the DNA is TGTGCCAGCAGCTTAGGGGGCAGCAACAATGAGCAGTTCTTC.

The V and J genes are TRBV13 and TRBJ2-7; 9 positions match TRBD1. With V trimmed by 4 bases and J by 6 bases, 13 bases remained unmatched. The CDR3 runs to 16 residues. Germline CDR1 PRHDT, CDR2 FYEKMQ (reference sequence). The CDR3 spells CASSSTSSGQGSEQYF. Here the CDR3 DNA reads TGTGCCAGCAGCTCCACCTCCTCGGGACAGGGTTCCGAGCAGTACTTC.

About this clone: The sample has other DNA sequences that encode this CDR3 too. The chain employs TRBV7-9 and TRBJ2-1; D gene ambiguous. Looked up from germline, CDR1 is SEHNR and CDR2 is FQNEAQ (reference sequence). The CDR3 covers 14 residues. Deletions cut 0 bases from V and 0 bases from J, with 3 bases between. The CDR3 spells CASSLAGSYNEQFF. CDR3 sequence (DNA): TGTGCCAGCAGCTTAGCAGGCTCCTACAATGAGCAGTTCTTC.

This chain uses TRBV30 with TRBJ2-2; D not certain. Deletions cut 6 bases from V and 3 bases from J, with 8 bases between. The V gene's germline CDR1 is GTSNPN and CDR2 SVGIG (reference sequence). The CDR3 runs to 12 residues. CDR3: CACQTYTGELFF. In DNA form, the CDR3 reads TGTGCCTGCCAGACATACACCGGGGAGCTGTTTTTT. The full variable domain, in which reference TRBV30 and TRBJ2-2 provide the parts outside the CDR3, is SQTIHQWPATLVQPVGSPLSLECTVEGTSNPNLYWYRQAAGRGLQLLFYSVGIGQISSEVPQNLSASRPQDRQFILSSKKLLLSDSGFYLCACQTYTGELFFGEGSRLTVL.

V and J are TRBV28 and TRBJ2-7; TRBD1 or TRBD2 may be the D gene (5 bases each). Germline V gene lookup returns CDR1 MDHEN and CDR2 SYDVKM. CDR3 length equals 13 residues. V was shortened by 7 bases and J by 7 bases, with 17 bases between the two germline ends. The CDR3 loop is CASMGRGEVEQYF. DNA of the CDR3: TGTGCCAGCATGGGAAGAGGGGAAGTAGAGCAGTACTTC.